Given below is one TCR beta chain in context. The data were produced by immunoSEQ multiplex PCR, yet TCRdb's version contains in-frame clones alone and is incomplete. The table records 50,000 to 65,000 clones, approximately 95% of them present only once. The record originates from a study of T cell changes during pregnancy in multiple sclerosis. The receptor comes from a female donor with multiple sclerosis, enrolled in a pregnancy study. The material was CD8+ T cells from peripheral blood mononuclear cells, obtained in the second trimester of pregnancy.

The CDR3: CASSLGLSQGGYEQYF. In DNA, the CDR3 is TGTGCCAGCAGCTTAGGCCTTTCGCAGGGGGGCTACGAGCAGTACTTC. This chain links TRBV13 with TRBJ2-7, with D possibly TRBD1 on 7 matching bases. V was clipped by 0 bases and J by 3 bases, with 15 bases between them. There are 16 residues in the CDR3. Germline V CDR1 and CDR2: PRHDT, FYEKMQ (reference sequence).